This T cell receptor beta chain was profiled in a study of cytomegalovirus exposure and HLA in healthy donors. Findings and caveats of the study: The study labeled fewer than 200 TCR beta chains cytomegalovirus-associated.

About this clone: Its antigen is currently unknown.

Vbeta (60) and Jbeta (13) primers were used in the PCR. TCRdb keeps only in-frame clones here, not all; method: immunoSEQ multiplex PCR. The sample lists 150,000 to 200,000 clones; about 80% were seen once. Germline V lookup: CDR1 MDHEN, CDR2 SYDVKM. The V end was cut by 5 bases, the J end by 3 bases, with 11 bases between. CDR3 length: 13 residues. The rearrangement joins TRBV28 to TRBJ2-7, with D maybe TRBD1 (5 bases). The source is a man younger than 35 in good health and CMV-seropositive. Material: PBMCs. Here the CDR3 reads CASSEGVNYEQYF. The CDR3 bases are TGTGCCAGCAGTGAAGGGGTTAACTACGAGCAGTACTTC.